One sample yielded the 17 T cell receptor beta chains listed below, sequenced in a study of blood T cell repertoires in COVID-19. Assay: immunoSEQ multiplex PCR; the TCRdb copy retains only in-frame clones and omits some. The sample records roughly 250,000 clones, around 88% being singletons. The material sequenced was peripheral blood. Every receptor here comes from a man aged 30 to 45 with acute or convalescent COVID-19.

V usage is TRBV28 and J usage is TRBJ1-5; the D gene is possibly TRBD1 (5 bases). CDR3 size: 14 residues. Per the germline V gene, CDR1 is MDHEN and CDR2 is SYDVKM. V was clipped by 5 bases and J by 6 bases, with 14 bases between them. CDR3 loop: CASSLPGKSQPQHF. The CDR3, as DNA: TGTGCCAGCAGTCTCCCAGGGAAGTCTCAGCCCCAGCATTTT.

This chain connects TRBV1 to TRBJ1-5. TRBV1 is shown as a pseudogene. This CDR3 region has 16 residues. The CDR3 loop is CTSSQDTSRGYQPQHF. For the CDR3, the DNA is TGCACCAGCAGCCAAGATACCTCCCGGGGGTATCAGCCCCAGCATTTT.

This rearrangement joins TRBV19 to TRBJ2-1; 13 bases fit TRBD2. CDR3 length: 15 amino acids. Germline assignment: CDR1 LNHDA and CDR2 SQIVND (reference sequence). J was trimmed by 7 bases and V by 5 bases; bases with no gene match: 5. The CDR3, as DNA: TGTGCCAGTAGTGTAACTAGCGGGGGGGCAAATGAGCAGTTCTTC. This translates into CASSVTSGGANEQFF.

This sequence joins TRBV18 and TRBJ2-5, with 9 bases matching TRBD1. The CDR3 loop spans 15 amino acids. J gave up 1 base and V 4 bases, and 4 bases lay outside the gene matches. The V gene's germline CDR1 is KGHSH and CDR2 LQKENI. The chain's CDR3 is CASSRDRDRQETQYF. CDR3 in DNA: TGTGCCAGCTCACGGGACAGGGACCGCCAAGAGACCCAGTACTTC.

V gene TRBV21-1 combines with J gene TRBJ1-2; TRBD1 is taken as the D call from the table, unchecked against the DNA. TRBV21-1 is a listed pseudogene. CDR3 length: 12 residues. The chain's CDR3 is CASSGGQFGYTF. For the CDR3, the DNA is TGTGCCAGCAGCGGGGGACAGTTTGGCTACACCTTC.

The rearrangement links TRBV2 to TRBJ2-5; unclear D gene. V was trimmed by 5 bases and J by 3 bases, leaving 16 bases between them. The germline gives CDR1 SNHLY, CDR2 FYNNEI. There are 15 residues in the CDR3. CDR3 sequence (DNA): TGTGCCAGCAGTTACAGAAGGTCCTCAGAAGAGACCCAGTACTTC. Amino acid sequence: CASSYRRSSEETQYF. The whole variable domain, filled in from reference TRBV2 and TRBJ2-5, reads EPEVTQTPSHQVTQMGQEVILRCVPISNHLYFYWYRQILGQKVEFLVSFYNNEISEKSEIFDDQFSVERPDGSNFTLKIRSTKLEDSAMYFCASSYRRSSEETQYFGPGTRLLVL.

The V and J genes are TRBV7-2 and TRBJ2-5; 7 bases match TRBD2. Germline CDR1 SGHTA, CDR2 FQGNSA. V shed 4 bases and J 4 bases; nucleotides not matched to a gene: 6. The CDR3 consists of 14 residues. The CDR3 bases are TGTGCCAGCAGCTCCCAGATAGCGGGAGAGACCCAGTACTTC. Translation gives CASSSQIAGETQYF.

The rearrangement links TRBV19 to TRBJ1-1, with 9 bases matching TRBD1. This CDR3 is 15 amino acids long. Germline-derived CDR1 and CDR2 are LNHDA and SQIVND (reference sequence). J gave up 4 bases and V 1 base, and 4 bases lay outside the gene matches. Written as DNA, the CDR3 is TGTGCCAGTAGTATAGGGACAGGGGTTGGCACTGAAGCTTTCTTT. As protein: CASSIGTGVGTEAFF.

This chain connects TRBV2 to TRBJ2-1, with 11 bases that match TRBD2. Germline trimming cut 6 bases from V and 7 bases from J; bases unmatched to any gene: 17. Germline V gene data show CDR1 as SNHLY and CDR2 as FYNNEI. CDR3 size: 18 residues. The chain's CDR3 is CASRGLAGGSLLRNEQFF. CDR3 bases: TGTGCCAGCAGAGGGCTAGCGGGAGGAAGTCTGTTAAGGAATGAGCAGTTCTTC.

This clone showed up just once. V is TRBV3-1 (or the pseudogene TRBV3-2) and J is TRBJ1-1, with 7 bases lining up with TRBD1. V gave up 0 bases and J gave up 4 bases; unmatched junction bases: 5. This CDR3 spans 15 amino acids. The germline V gene encodes CDR1 LGHDT and CDR2 YNNKEL (reference sequence). This CDR3 is CASSQDLGGATEAFF. CDR3 DNA sequence: TGTGCCAGCAGCCAAGATCTAGGGGGCGCCACTGAAGCTTTCTTT.

CDR3 nucleotide sequence: TGTGCCAGCAGATACGGGACTAGCGGGTTGCAGACCCAGTACTTC. The encoded protein is CASRYGTSGLQTQYF. This chain uses TRBV7-9 with TRBJ2-5, with 12 positions matching TRBD2. This CDR3 is built from 15 residues. The germline V gene encodes CDR1 SEHNR and CDR2 FQNEAQ (reference sequence). V shed 6 bases and J 6 bases; nucleotides not matched to a gene: 8.

The V call is TRBV28, the J call TRBJ1-1, with a possible D match to TRBD1 (5 bases). The V gene lost 5 bases and the J gene lost 9 bases, with 22 bases spanning the gap. CDR1 and CDR2 (germline): MDHEN, SYDVKM. This CDR3 has 15 amino acids. The chain's CDR3 is CASSTIGTGESQAFF. CDR3 coding DNA: TGTGCCAGCAGTACAATCGGGACTGGAGAATCACAAGCTTTCTTT. Full variable domain (remainder filled in from reference TRBV28 and TRBJ1-1): DVKVTQSSRYLVKRTGEKVFLECVQDMDHENMFWYRQDPGLGLRLIYFSYDVKMKEKGDIPEGYSVSREKKERFSLILESASTNQTSMYLCASSTIGTGESQAFFGQGTRLTVV.

The J gene is TRBJ1-5, the V gene TRBV12-3 or TRBV12-4; possible D gene TRBD1, 6 bases. This CDR3 comprises 13 residues. Trimming took off 10 bases at V and 5 bases at J, with 15 bases between the two ends. DNA of the CDR3: TGTGCCACCAATTTCAGGGGTGATCAGCCCCAGCATTTT. This codes for CATNFRGDQPQHF.

V usage is TRBV14 and J usage is TRBJ1-4; TRBD1 matches 9 bases. V gave up 4 bases and J gave up 0 bases; unmatched junction bases: 6. Per germline, CDR1 SGHDN and CDR2 FVKESK. The CDR3 is 17 residues long. The chain's CDR3 is CASSRGQGLPTNEKLFF. The CDR3 nucleotides read TGTGCCAGCAGCCGGGGACAGGGCCTACCAACTAATGAAAAACTGTTTTTT.

This rearrangement joins TRBV6-5 to TRBJ1-5; D call uncertain. The CDR3 has 12 residues. The germline gives CDR1 MNHEY, CDR2 SVGAGI. V shed 4 bases and J shed 13 bases, with 14 bases lying between them. CDR3 DNA: TGTGCCAGCAGTTCAGGTCCAGCCCTGCAGCATTTT. Protein product: CASSSGPALQHF.

Note on this clone: Other nucleotide sequences in the sample specify the same CDR3. The chain carries TRBV3-1 (or the pseudogene TRBV3-2) and TRBJ2-3, with TRBD2 matching 9 bases. CDR1 and CDR2 from the germline V gene are LGHDT and YNNKEL (reference sequence). The CDR3 totals 14 residues. V lost 6 bases to trimming and J lost 6 bases; unmatched junction nucleotides: 7. CDR3 DNA: TGTGCCAGCAGTCGTAGCGGGGGCGGGGATACGCAGTATTTT. Amino acid sequence: CASSRSGGGDTQYF.

This clone has just one count. This chain uses TRBV5-8 with TRBJ2-7; the match to TRBD1 covers 9 bases. Germline CDR1 SGHTS, CDR2 YDEGEE. The J segment lost 6 bases and the V segment lost 3 bases, leaving 7 bases of the junction unmatched. The CDR3 has 14 residues. The chain's CDR3 is CASSSGQGMFEQYF. CDR3 nucleotides: TGTGCCAGCAGCTCCGGACAGGGGATGTTCGAGCAGTACTTC.